Listed here are 4 T cell receptor beta chains from one sample, sequenced in a study of T cells in Graves' hyperthyroidism and ophthalmopathy. TCR beta CDR3 sequences were amplified from RNA transcripts. The TCR CDR3 was amplified in a first-round RT-PCR using the HTBI primer set. TCRdb re-called the multiplex PCR reads through MiXCR, storing one row per CDR3 protein. The sample lists a few hundred thousand distinct CDR3 sequences, 15% to 17% occurring once. The sample taken for sequencing was blood. The receptor set was obtained from a woman in her late teens or twenties with Graves' hyperthyroidism that later progressed to Graves' ophthalmopathy.

The chain couples TRBV7-9 to TRBJ2-1, with D perhaps matching TRBD1 or TRBD2 (5 bases each). CDR3 length: 12 amino acids. V lost 6 bases and J 8 bases, leaving 11 bases between the germline ends. Per germline, CDR1 SEHNR and CDR2 FQNEAQ (reference sequence). CDR3 region: CASSTGTDEQFF. The CDR3 bases are TGTGCCAGCAGTACCGGGACCGATGAGCAGTTCTTC.

In this sample, this clonotype turned up many times. J is TRBJ2-1 and V is TRBV11-2; 9 nucleotides match TRBD2. There are 17 residues in the CDR3. From germline, CDR1 is SGHAT and CDR2 FQNNGV. The J segment lost 7 bases and the V segment lost 3 bases, leaving 13 bases of the junction unmatched. The CDR3 nucleotides read TGTGCCAGCAGCTTGACTCTTAGTAGCGGGGGCCTGAATGAGCAGTTCTTC. Its protein is CASSLTLSSGGLNEQFF.

The J gene is TRBJ1-1, the V gene TRBV11-3; 9 bases line up with TRBD1. Looked up from germline, CDR1 is SGHNT and CDR2 is YENEEA. CDR3 size: 16 residues. The V and J ends lost 3 bases and 6 bases, in that order; junction bases with no gene match: 11. CDR3 loop: CASSLTRDREFAEAFF. The CDR3 DNA reads TGTGCCAGCAGCTTGACCCGGGACAGGGAGTTCGCTGAAGCTTTCTTT.

The chain uses TRBV27 and TRBJ2-2, with D perhaps TRBD1 (6 bases). The V end lost 6 bases, the J end lost 4 bases, and 15 bases lay between the germline ends. CDR3 length equals 15 residues. Germline-derived CDR1 and CDR2 are MNHEY and SMNVEV (reference sequence). The CDR3: CASSRTTGFTGELFF. The CDR3 DNA reads as TGTGCCAGCAGCAGAACTACAGGGTTCACCGGGGAGCTGTTTTTT.